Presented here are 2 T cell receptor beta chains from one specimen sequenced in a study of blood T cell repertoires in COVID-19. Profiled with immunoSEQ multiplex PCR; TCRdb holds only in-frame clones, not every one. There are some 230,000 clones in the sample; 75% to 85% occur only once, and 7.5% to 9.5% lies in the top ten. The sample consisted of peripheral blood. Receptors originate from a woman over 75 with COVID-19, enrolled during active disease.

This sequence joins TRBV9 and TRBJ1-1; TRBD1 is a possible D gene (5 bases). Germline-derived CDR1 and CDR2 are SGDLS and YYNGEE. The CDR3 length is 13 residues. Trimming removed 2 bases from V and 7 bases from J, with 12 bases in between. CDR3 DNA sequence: TGTGCCAGCAGCGTCCAATGGGGGGATGAAGCTTTCTTT. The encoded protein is CASSVQWGDEAFF.

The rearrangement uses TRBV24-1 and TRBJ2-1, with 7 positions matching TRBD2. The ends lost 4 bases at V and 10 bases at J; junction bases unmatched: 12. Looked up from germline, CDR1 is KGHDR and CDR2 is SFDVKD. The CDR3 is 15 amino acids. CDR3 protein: CATSEGGRFGEEQFF. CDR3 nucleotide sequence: TGTGCCACCAGTGAGGGGGGGAGATTTGGGGAAGAGCAGTTCTTC.